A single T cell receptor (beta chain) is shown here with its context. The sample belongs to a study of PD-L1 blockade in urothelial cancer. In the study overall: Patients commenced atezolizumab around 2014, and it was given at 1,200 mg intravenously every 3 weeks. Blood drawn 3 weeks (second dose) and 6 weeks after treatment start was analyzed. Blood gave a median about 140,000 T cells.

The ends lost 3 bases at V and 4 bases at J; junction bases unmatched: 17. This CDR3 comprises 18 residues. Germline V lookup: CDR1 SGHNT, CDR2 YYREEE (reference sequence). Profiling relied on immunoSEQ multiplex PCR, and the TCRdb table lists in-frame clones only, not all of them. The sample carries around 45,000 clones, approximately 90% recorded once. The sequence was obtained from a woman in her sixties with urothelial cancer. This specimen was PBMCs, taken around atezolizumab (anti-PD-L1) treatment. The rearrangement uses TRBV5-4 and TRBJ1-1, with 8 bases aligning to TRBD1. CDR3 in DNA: TGTGCCAGCAGCTCGAATGGAGGGATAAGGACAGGGCCCACTGAAGCTTTCTTT. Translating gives CASSSNGGIRTGPTEAFF.